This TCR beta chain was sequenced for a study of identical twins. Study-level findings and limits: Invariant populations such as MAIT and iNKT cells could partly muddle zero-insertion analyses.

TCRdb passed the 5' RACE reads through MiXCR, listing each CDR3 protein once. The table shows approximately 700,000 distinct CDR3 sequences, with approximately 18% occurring only once. Remarks on this clonotype: Its target is unknown.

The CDR3 sequence is 14 residues long. CDR1 DFQATT and CDR2 SNEGSKA come from the germline V gene (reference sequence). Trimming pared 6 bases from V and 0 bases from J, leaving 14 bases between. This sample also appeared in a second study, on T cells expressing NK-cell markers.

The chain joins TRBV20-1 to TRBJ1-2; D is unresolved. The sequence was collected from a woman under 30 in good health. Material for sequencing was PBMCs. The DNA for the CDR3 is TGCAGTGCACTATCGGGAGGAGCTAACTATGGCTACACCTTC. Encoded protein: CSALSGGANYGYTF.